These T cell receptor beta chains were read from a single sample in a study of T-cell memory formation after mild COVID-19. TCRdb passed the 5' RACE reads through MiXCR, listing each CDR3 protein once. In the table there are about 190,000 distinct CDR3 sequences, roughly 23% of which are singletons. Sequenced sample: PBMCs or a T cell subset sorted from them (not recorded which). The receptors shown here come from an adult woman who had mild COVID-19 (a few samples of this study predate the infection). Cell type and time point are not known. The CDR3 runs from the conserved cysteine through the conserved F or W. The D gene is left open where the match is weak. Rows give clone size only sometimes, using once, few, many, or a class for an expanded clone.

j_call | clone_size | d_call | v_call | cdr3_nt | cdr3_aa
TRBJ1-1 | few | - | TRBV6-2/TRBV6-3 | TGTGCCAGCAGTTACTCGAGGCGGATTGAAGCTTTCTTT | CASSYSRRIEAFF
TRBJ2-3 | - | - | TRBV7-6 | TGTGCCAGCAGCTTAGTGTGGCAGACCTGGGAAGATACGCAGTATTTT | CASSLVWQTWEDTQYF
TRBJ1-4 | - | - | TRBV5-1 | TGCGCCAGCAGCCCCGACAGGTCAGAAGAAAAACTGTTTTTT | CASSPDRSEEKLFF
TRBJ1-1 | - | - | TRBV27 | TGTGCCAGTGGGCGATGGAGTGGAGAAGCTTTCTTT | CASGRWSGEAFF
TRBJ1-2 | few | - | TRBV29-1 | TGCAGCGTTCGTAGTGGCCCCTATGGCTACACCTTC | CSVRSGPYGYTF
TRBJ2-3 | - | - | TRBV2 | TGTGCCAGCACAGGGGAGGGATCAGATACGCAGTATTTT | CASTGEGSDTQYF
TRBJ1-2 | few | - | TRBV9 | TGTGCCAGCAGCTCCCTGAGCGGCTACACCTTC | CASSSLSGYTF
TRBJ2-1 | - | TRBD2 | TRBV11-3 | TGTGCCAGCAGCTTAGATCAGACTAGCCCCTACAATGAGCAGTTCTTC | CASSLDQTSPYNEQFF
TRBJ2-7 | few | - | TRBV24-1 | TGTGCCACCAGTGATAACGCGGACAGCCATCCCTACGAGCAGTACTTC | CATSDNADSHPYEQYF
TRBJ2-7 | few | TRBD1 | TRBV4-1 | TGCGCCAGCAGCCCCTTCGGGACAGGACTCTCCTACGAGCAGTACTTC | CASSPFGTGLSYEQYF
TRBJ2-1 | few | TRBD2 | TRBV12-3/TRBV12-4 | TGTGCCAGCAGTTTAGCGCCTCCGGGACTAGCCCGTGAGCAGTTCTTC | CASSLAPPGLAREQFF
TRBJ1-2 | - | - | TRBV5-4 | TGTGCCAGCAGCCTCTGGGGCCCCTATGGCTACACCTTC | CASSLWGPYGYTF
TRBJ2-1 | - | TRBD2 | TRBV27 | TGTGCCAGCAGTTTTGCGCTAGCGGGAGGGGAGCAGTTCTTC | CASSFALAGGEQFF
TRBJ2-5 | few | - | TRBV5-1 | TGCGCCAGCAGCCCCCCCAGCGAAGAGACCCAGTACTTC | CASSPPSEETQYF
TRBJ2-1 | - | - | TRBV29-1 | TGCAGCGTCTCACTAGCAATCTTCTACAATGAGCAGTTCTTC | CSVSLAIFYNEQFF
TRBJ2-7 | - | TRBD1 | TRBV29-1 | TGCAGCGTCGAATTGTATCGGGACAGACACTACGAGCAGTACTTC | CSVELYRDRHYEQYF
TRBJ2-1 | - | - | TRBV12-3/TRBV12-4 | TGTGCCAGCAGTTTCGGGGGACGAGCGGAGCAGTTCTTC | CASSFGGRAEQFF
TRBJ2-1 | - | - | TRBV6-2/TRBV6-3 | TGTGCCAGCAGTTACCCGGGACCCAATGAGCAGTTCTTC | CASSYPGPNEQFF
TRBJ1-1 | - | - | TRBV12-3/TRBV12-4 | TGTGCCAGCGTAACCAGGGGGAACACTGAAGCTTTCTTT | CASVTRGNTEAFF
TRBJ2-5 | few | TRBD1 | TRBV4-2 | TGTGCCAGCAGCCAAGATTACAGGGGTCACCAAGAGACCCAGTACTTC | CASSQDYRGHQETQYF
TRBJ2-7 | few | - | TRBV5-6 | TGTGCCAGCAGCTTGTGGTTACAGGGTCGGGAGCAGTACTTC | CASSLWLQGREQYF
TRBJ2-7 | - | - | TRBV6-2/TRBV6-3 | TGTGCCAGCACCGAGGGGGGACTTCACTACGAGCAGTACTTC | CASTEGGLHYEQYF
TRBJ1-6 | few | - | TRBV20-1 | TGCAGTGCTGACACCAATTCACCCCTCCACTTT | CSADTNSPLHF
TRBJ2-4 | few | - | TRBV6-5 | TGTGCCAGCAGGCCGGGCGGGACAGTCATTCTCCGCGGAAACATTCAGTACTTC | CASRPGGTVILRGNIQYF
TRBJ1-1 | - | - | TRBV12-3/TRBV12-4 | TGTGCCAGCAGTTTGTCCGGCGGGGGCACTGAAGCTTTCTTT | CASSLSGGGTEAFF
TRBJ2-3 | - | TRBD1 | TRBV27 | TGTGCCAGCAGTCCAGACAGGGGGCGGACCGATACGCAGTATTTT | CASSPDRGRTDTQYF
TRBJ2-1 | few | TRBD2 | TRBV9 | TGTGCCAGCAGCGTAGCTAGCGGCACCGACAATGAGCAGTTCTTC | CASSVASGTDNEQFF
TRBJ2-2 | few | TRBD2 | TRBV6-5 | TGTGCCAGCAGTCCGGCCCCTGCGGGAGCAACCACCGGGGAGCTGTTTTTT | CASSPAPAGATTGELFF
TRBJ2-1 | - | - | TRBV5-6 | TGTGCCAGCAGCTTGGGAGGCCAGGAAGGCTACAATGAGCAGTTCTTC | CASSLGGQEGYNEQFF
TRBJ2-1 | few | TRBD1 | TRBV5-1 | TGCGCCAGCAGCTTGACAGGGGTGAACAATGAGCAGTTCTTC | CASSLTGVNNEQFF
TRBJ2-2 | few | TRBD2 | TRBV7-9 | TGTGCCAGCAGCACCGCTAGCGGGAAGAACACCGGGGAGCTGTTTTTT | CASSTASGKNTGELFF
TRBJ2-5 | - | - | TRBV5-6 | TGTGCCAGCAGCGATCAAGAGACCCAGTACTTC | CASSDQETQYF
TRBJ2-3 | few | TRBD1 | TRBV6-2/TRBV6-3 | TGTGCCAGCGAAGACAGGGGATCTAGCACAGATACGCAGTATTTT | CASEDRGSSTDTQYF
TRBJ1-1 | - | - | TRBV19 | TGTGCCAGTATGCTGACAGCCAACACTGAAGCTTTCTTT | CASMLTANTEAFF
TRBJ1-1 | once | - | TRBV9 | TGTGCCAGCAGCGTAGAAATGGGGCTGAACACTGAAGCTTTCTTT | CASSVEMGLNTEAFF
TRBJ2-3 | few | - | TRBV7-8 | TGTGCCAGCAGCTTTGGGAGAGGCACAGATACGCAGTATTTT | CASSFGRGTDTQYF
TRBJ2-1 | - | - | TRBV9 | TGTGCCAGCAGCGTAGATAACAATGAGCAGTTCTTC | CASSVDNNEQFF
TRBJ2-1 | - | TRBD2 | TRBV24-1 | TGTGCCACCAGTGATTTGCAAAGGGAGGGCCTCGGGAATGAGCGGTTCTTC | CATSDLQREGLGNERFF
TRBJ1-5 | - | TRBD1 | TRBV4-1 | TGCGCCAGCAGCCAGGTACAGGGGACTCAGCCCCAGCATTTT | CASSQVQGTQPQHF